This T cell receptor (beta chain) came from a study of T cell repertoires and HLA-DP antigens (dated by TCRdb to the late 2010s). The study in broad terms: The study used an in vitro model of CD4+ T cell alloreactivity in which transduced HeLa cells presented allogeneic HLA-DP. The two alloantigens modelled structurally similar versus dissimilar alloantigens, differing from self at one and approximately 9 peptide-binding groove amino acids, respectively. The three donors were two male and one female, with ages ranging from the 18-to-29 to the 60-to-69 age band. The average DNA input was about 230 ng for sorted CD137+CD4+ samples versus about 1,200 ng for pre-culture CD4+ samples. The study at large found these results: Separate analysis of naive and memory CD4+ repertoires was not performed. The study was limited by having just three donors, by relying on a non-physiological HeLa antigen-presenting system, and by using total CD4+ cells as responders. Clonality of sorted CD137+ cells was similar against both alloantigens (around 0.41) and much higher than in pre-culture samples (about 0.04). Clones undetected before culture had an average cumulative frequency of approximately 35% against one allele and around 53% against the other.

With respect to this clone: The clone's antigen remains unknown. Qualities for individual bases were not recorded, and no much larger clone is one base off.

Magnetic bead negative selection was used to isolate untouched CD4+ T cells from Ficoll-separated PBMC, with purity averaging about 98%. Untouched CD4+ T cells were isolated with magnetic beads from Ficoll-separated PBMC, and a purity of approximately 98% was reached with negligible CD8+ contamination. Donors were a few healthy blood donors whose buffy coats supplied peripheral blood mononuclear cells. CMV seronegative status was shared by all three donors. The DNeasy Blood & Tissue Kit was used to extract genomic DNA. For each subject, genomic DNA from sorted CD137+CD4+ cells and from pre-culture CD4+ baseline samples underwent TCRB sequencing. TCRB CDR3 regions were amplified with the immunoSEQ multiplex PCR using forward primers for 54 TRBV segments and reverse primers for 13 TRBJ segments. Pre-culture CD4+ samples were sequenced at deep resolution, targeting 210,000 or so T cell genomes. Sequencing of amplicons was performed on an Illumina HiSeq System, and 87 bp reads covering the CDR3 were generated. Processing in the source paper ran as follows. Reads were corrected for PCR and sequencing errors, and CDR3 regions were defined by alignment to IMGT reference sequences. Synthetic template pools were used to estimate the numbers of templates and unique rearrangements. Clonality was computed by subtracting Pielou's evenness from 1. Richness was estimated with the Daley-Smith estimator. Morisita's index was used to measure repertoire overlap. Clones present in cultured samples but not detected in the pre-culture repertoire of the same donor were defined as low-abundance clones. In TCRdb, the immuneACCESS table is reduced to in-frame sequences with V and J assigned. These tables do not hold every clone; where another copy was compared, an unresolved V gene accounts for under half, and the others remain unexplained. V and J calls and clone size are copied from that table; D and trimming were computed from the DNA. The sample table records around 90,000 clones; around nine tenths of these occur just once. The ten largest clones take up about 1.7% of the sample.

CDR1 and CDR2 are read off the germline V gene as SGDLS and YYNGEE. Trimmed from V: 7 bases; trimmed from J: 2 bases; junction bases lacking a gene match: 7. Including the terminal cysteine and phenylalanine, the CDR3 comprises 14 residues. Of the read, only the CDR3 DNA is kept; its 42 bases are in frame from base 1. The TCR originated in a man aged 45 to 65 in good health and CMV-seronegative. Input material: CD4+ T cells from PBMCs. The chain is encoded by TRBV9 joined to TRBJ2-3; TRBD2 agrees with 7 junctional bases. The CDR3 region reads CASAVAGDTDTQYF. The base sequence is TGTGCCAGCGCAGTAGCGGGCGACACAGATACGCAGTATTTT.